Included here is one TCR beta chain sequence, with context. Its antigen remains undetermined. Per-nucleotide qualities are absent, and no much larger clonotype sits a single base away. The data stem from a study of blood T cells in healthy people across ages (dated by TCRdb to between 2015 and 2016). Notes on the research overall: In model experiments, template switching captured roughly one uniquely barcoded TCR beta cDNA molecule for every two T cells. The donors were divided into four age groups: young (average around 16 years), middle-aged (about 39), aged (approximately 62) and long-lived (more than 75). To avoid experimental bias, donors of different ages were spread randomly across the sequencing lanes. The study measured age-related changes in TCR beta repertoire diversity using deep sequencing normalized with unique cDNA molecular identifiers. Two additional independent replicas of 1 million unique cDNA reads from the same blood draw were analyzed for two donors (one aged 18 to 30 and one aged 80 or older).

Per the germline V gene (reference sequence), LGHDT is the CDR1 and YNNKEL is the CDR2. V loses 2 bases, J loses 10 bases, and the germline ends lie 21 bases apart. From cysteine to phenylalanine, the CDR3 is 16 amino acids long. Kept here is only the CDR3 DNA, which spans 48 bases and is read in frame from base 1. The library was obtained by 5' RACE. The sample was run on an Illumina HiSeq 2500. A second PCR of about 7 to 12 cycles was run with a J-beta primer mix and a sample-barcoded 5' primer. Each TCR beta cDNA molecule received a unique molecular identifier from a template-switch 5' adaptor carrying 12 random nucleotides. At least 3 million CDR3-containing paired-end reads were obtained from each sample. First-strand cDNA synthesis was performed from all RNA using the Mint cDNA synthesis kit, with priming by a TRBC-specific oligonucleotide. All cDNA was treated with uracil-DNA glycosylase and then went through a first 18-cycle PCR with the universal primers M1SS and BC2_uni_R. The original pipeline was this. For normalization, 1 million high-quality reads were randomly selected from each sample, with every read carrying a distinct molecular identifier. Instead of being binned into consensus sequences, reads with shared molecular identifiers were discarded. MiTCR, set to a Q25 quality threshold and the strictest error-elimination algorithm, was used for CDR3 identification, clonotype clustering and error correction. A nonparametric unseen species model using Euler transformation provided a lower-bound estimate of total TCR beta diversity. Through fastp at Q25 and MiXCR, TCRdb rebuilt clones from the public reads, retaining in-frame beta chains. For every CDR3 protein sequence, its rows merge into one entry that carries the most common genes and DNA. V and J calls and clone size were set by TCRdb, not the authors. The sample table shows around 1.5 million distinct CDR3 sequences, and about 43% are seen once. Roughly 7.9% of the sample is held by the ten biggest clonotypes.

What the authors observed across the whole study: Since profiling was done on bulk unsorted PBMCs, naive and antigen-experienced compartments could not be conclusively compared. The long-lived group showed more naive CD4+ T cells, fewer expanded clones and increased TCR diversity than the aged group, suggesting age selection. Observed TCR beta diversity per million T cells fell roughly linearly with age, and a significant reduction was already apparent by age approximately 40. Estimates of total diversity based on one million sequenced T cells were regarded as lower bounds and as underestimates. Because the CMV infection status of the donors was unknown, age-related changes in expanded clonotypes may potentially have been confounded. Observed TCR beta diversity correlated strongly with the percentage of naive T cells measured by flow cytometry.

The donors were 40 or so Caucasian individuals from Russia, aged roughly 6 to 100 years, who were systemically healthy. Approximately 9.7 milliliters of peripheral blood were drawn from each donor into EDTA-treated Vacutainer tubes. PBMCs were isolated by Ficoll-Paque density-gradient centrifugation, with at least 6.5 million obtained per sample. Trizol reagent was used to extract total RNA from the PBMCs, yielding at least 5.5 micrograms per sample. The percentages of naive CD45RAhigh/CD27high T cells were determined by flow cytometry on a PBMC aliquot from every donor. Sequencing was done on a sample of blood. The origin of this receptor is a woman under 30 in good health. The rearranged segments are TRBV3-1 and TRBJ2-1; confidence is insufficient to name the D gene. The DNA sequence is as follows: TGTGCCAGCAGCCAATCTGGGCGAGCGCGCTACGGGGAGCAGTTCTTC. It translates as CASSQSGRARYGEQFF.